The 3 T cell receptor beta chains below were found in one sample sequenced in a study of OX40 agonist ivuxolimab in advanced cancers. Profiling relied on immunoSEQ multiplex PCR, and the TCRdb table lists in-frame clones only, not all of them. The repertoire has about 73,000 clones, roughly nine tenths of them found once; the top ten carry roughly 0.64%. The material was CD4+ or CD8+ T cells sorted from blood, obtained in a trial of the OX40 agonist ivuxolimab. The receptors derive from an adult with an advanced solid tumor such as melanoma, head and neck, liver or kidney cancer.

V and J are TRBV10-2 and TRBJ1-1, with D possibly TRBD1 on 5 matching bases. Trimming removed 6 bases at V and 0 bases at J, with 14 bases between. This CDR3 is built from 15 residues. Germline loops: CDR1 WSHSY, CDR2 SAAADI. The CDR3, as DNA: TGCGCCAGCAGGGCGGGGCTCGTCATGAACACTGAAGCTTTCTTT. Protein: CASRAGLVMNTEAFF.

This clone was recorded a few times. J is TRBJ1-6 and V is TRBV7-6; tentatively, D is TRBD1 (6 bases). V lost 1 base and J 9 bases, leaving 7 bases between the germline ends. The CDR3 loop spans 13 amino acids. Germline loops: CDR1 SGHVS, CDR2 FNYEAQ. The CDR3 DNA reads TGTGCCAGCAGCTTAGAAGGGGGTTCACCCCTCCACTTT. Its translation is CASSLEGGSPLHF.

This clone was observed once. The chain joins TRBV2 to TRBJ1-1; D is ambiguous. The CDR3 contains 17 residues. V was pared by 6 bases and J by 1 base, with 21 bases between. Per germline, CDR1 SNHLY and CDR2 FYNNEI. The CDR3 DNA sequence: TGTGCCAGCAGGCCTGACCGCCTGGGCACAAGGAACACTGAAGCTTTCTTT. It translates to CASRPDRLGTRNTEAFF.